The present TCR beta chain was sequenced within a study of Graves' ophthalmopathy and Graves' hyperthyroidism. This clonotype was seen at least ten times. This CDR3 comprises 15 residues. Looked up from germline, CDR1 is DFQATT and CDR2 is SNEGSKA (reference sequence). With V trimmed by 0 bases and J by 6 bases, 8 bases remained unmatched. RNA transcripts were the template, and TCR beta CDR3 regions were amplified from them. The workflow started with a first-round RT-PCR run with HTBI primers and then moved on to a second-round multiplex PCR. One entry per CDR3 protein results from TCRdb running MiXCR on the multiplex PCR reads. This sample carries 350,000 to 400,000 distinct CDR3 sequences, about 18% of them seen once, and the ten largest clones take 1.6%.

V gene TRBV20-1 combines with J gene TRBJ1-1; TRBD1 agrees at 9 bases. The sequenced sample was peripheral blood. This clonotype originated in a woman between 18 and 30 years old with Graves' ophthalmopathy. The CDR3 region has the DNA TGCAGTGCTAGAGATCCTGGGACAGGGAAAGCTGAAGCTTTCTTT. Protein product: CSARDPGTGKAEAFF.